This entry describes one T cell receptor (beta chain). Its antigen is currently unknown. The sample originates from a study of CD8 T cells in Susac syndrome. TCR beta sequences were obtained from blood CD8+ and CD4+ T cells. Germline V gives CDR1 SGHTA, CDR2 FQGNSA. The CDR3 spans 17 residues. Trimming pared 0 bases from V and 7 bases from J, leaving 20 bases between. General study points: It was acknowledged by the study that relatively few individuals were included in its TCR sequencing and HLA analysis.

Reverse transcription used roughly 0.45 to 1 ug RNA and random hexamers. TCRdb ran MiXCR on the immunoSEQ multiplex PCR reads and lists one entry per CDR3 protein. The sample shows 400,000 to 550,000 distinct CDR3 sequences, 85% of them seen only once. Sequenced input: CD8+ T cells from PBMCs. The clonotype comes from a human donor with multiple sclerosis. The rearrangement joins TRBV7-2 to TRBJ2-3, with TRBD2 as a possible D gene (5 bases). CDR3 sequence: CASSLAEGEVRANTQYF. In DNA, the CDR3 is TGTGCCAGCAGCTTAGCTGAGGGCGAGGTGCGGGCGAATACGCAGTATTTT.